Each of the 26 T cell receptor beta chains below was sequenced from the same sample in a study of T cells after yellow fever vaccination (dated by TCRdb to the late 2010s). The sample's treatment or condition, from its label and the paper: live attenuated yellow fever vaccine strain. Receptor amplification or capture employed 5' RACE. Sequencing instrument: Illumina HiSeq 2500. Using fastp trimming at Q25 and MiXCR clonotype assembly, TCRdb reanalyzed the public sequencing data and kept in-frame beta chains. Rows with one shared CDR3 protein collapse into an entry with the most common genes and DNA. This sample has about 350,000 distinct CDR3 sequences in its table, and 11% of those were observed once. Jointly, the top ten make up less than 20% of the sample. Here the sequenced sample was PBMCs, taken on the day of the first yellow fever vaccination. Receptors were obtained from a man younger than 35 who received the YFV17D yellow fever vaccine.

The J gene is TRBJ2-5, the V gene TRBV5-1; D gene ambiguous. Trimming took off 0 bases at V and 3 bases at J, with 6 bases between the two ends. The germline V gene encodes CDR1 SGHRS and CDR2 YFSETQ. The CDR3 consists of 13 residues. The CDR3 here is CASSLEVEETQYF. The CDR3 coding sequence is TGCGCCAGCAGCTTGGAGGTAGAAGAGACCCAGTACTTC.

This clonotype has just a few counts. This rearrangement joins TRBV4-3 to TRBJ1-6; maybe TRBD1 (6 bases). CDR3 length: 15 residues. Germline V gene sequence: CDR1 LGHNA, CDR2 YSLEER. V was clipped by 0 bases and J by 10 bases, with 13 bases between them. CDR3 residues: CASSQDRDISSPLHF. The CDR3 DNA reads as TGCGCCAGCAGCCAAGATAGGGACATAAGCTCACCCCTCCACTTT.

The chain carries TRBV12-3 or TRBV12-4 and TRBJ1-5, with D unresolved. The CDR3 loop spans 15 amino acids. Deletions cut 3 bases from V and 2 bases from J, with 11 bases between. CDR3 nucleotide sequence: TGTGCCAGCAGTTTTATAAGGAAGGGCAATCAGCCCCAGCATTTT. This gives the protein CASSFIRKGNQPQHF.

Turning to this clonotype: An end of the junction does not agree with germline; a read error may underlie this. DNA for the CDR3: TGTGCCAGCAGTGGGGGGAACGCCGGGGAGCTGTTTTTT. This translates into CASSGGNAGELFF. This chain joins TRBV7-3 and TRBJ2-2, with D possibly TRBD2 on 6 matching bases. The CDR3 contains 13 residues. Per germline, CDR1 SGHTA and CDR2 FQGTGA.

The chain joins TRBV29-1 to TRBJ1-2; 12 bases fit TRBD1. Germline V lookup: CDR1 SQVTM, CDR2 ANQGSEA. The CDR3 extends over 14 amino acids. The V gene end was trimmed by 4 bases and the J gene end by 5 bases; junction bases not matched to a gene: 5. Here the CDR3 DNA reads TGCAGCGTTGCCGGGGACAGGGGGCTGTATGGCTACACCTTC. This codes for CSVAGDRGLYGYTF.

The chain carries TRBV5-1 and TRBJ1-2; 9 bases agree with TRBD1. The CDR3 covers 15 residues. Trimming at V came to 4 bases and at J to 7 bases, leaving 11 bases not matched to a gene. In germline, CDR1 is SGHRS, CDR2 YFSETQ. CDR3 amino acids: CASSAGATGGFGYTF. The DNA of the CDR3 is TGCGCCAGCAGCGCGGGAGCTACAGGGGGCTTTGGCTACACCTTC.

The chain recombines TRBV10-3 with TRBJ1-2; D is unclear. The CDR3 length is 13 residues. Trimming pared 7 bases from V and 7 bases from J, leaving 16 bases between. The V gene's germline CDR1 is ENHRY and CDR2 SYGVKD. The CDR3 DNA reads TGTGCCATCACCGAGGAGGCGGGGAGTGGCTACACCTTC. This encodes CAITEEAGSGYTF.

A few counts support this clonotype. The gene calls are TRBV20-1 and TRBJ2-3, with D possibly called TRBD1 or TRBD2 (5 bases each). Trimming stripped 6 bases from V and 3 bases from J, with 16 bases between. The CDR3 extends over 14 amino acids. Germline V gene sequence: CDR1 DFQATT, CDR2 SNEGSKA (reference sequence). The CDR3 nucleotides are TGCAGTGCATTTGGGACGGCGCGTACAGATACGCAGTATTTT. It yields the protein CSAFGTARTDTQYF.

This clonotype has just a few counts. This chain connects TRBV12-3 or TRBV12-4 to TRBJ1-1, with TRBD1 matching 7 bases. The CDR3 runs to 12 residues. V gave up 11 bases and J gave up 11 bases; unmatched junction bases: 14. DNA for the CDR3: TGTGCCTCGAGGGGGCCGGGACAGTGGGCTTTCTTT. As protein: CASRGPGQWAFF.

This clonotype was counted at least ten times. The chain combines TRBV7-9 with TRBJ1-6; 7 bases fit TRBD1. V lost 1 base to trimming and J lost 7 bases; unmatched junction nucleotides: 4. The CDR3 consists of 15 residues. Per the germline V gene, CDR1 is SEHNR and CDR2 is FQNEAQ (reference sequence). CDR3 region: CASSLEQGTNSPLHF. Written as DNA, the CDR3 is TGTGCCAGCAGCTTAGAACAGGGGACCAATTCACCCCTCCACTTT.

The chain has TRBV7-2 and TRBJ2-3; 10 bases line up with TRBD2. After removal of 2 bases from V and 7 bases from J, the junction contained 6 bases not matched to a gene. Per germline, CDR1 SGHTA and CDR2 FQGNSA. There are 15 residues in the CDR3. CDR3 DNA sequence: TGTGCCAGCAGCTTATATAGCGGGGGGAAGTATACGCAGTATTTT. Translated, it gives CASSLYSGGKYTQYF.

This chain uses TRBV7-8 with TRBJ1-2; the D gene is possibly TRBD1 (6 bases). V lost 2 bases, J lost 3 bases, and 10 bases lay in between. The CDR3 extends over 14 amino acids. Looked up from germline, CDR1 is SGHVS and CDR2 is FQNEAQ. The CDR3 sequence: CASSLTGSDYGYTF. The CDR3, as DNA: TGTGCCAGCAGCTTAACAGGGTCTGACTATGGCTACACCTTC.

This clonotype was recorded a few times. This chain links TRBV11-3 with TRBJ1-2; no firm D call. CDR3 length equals 17 residues. Between the trimmed V and J ends, which lost 2 bases and 8 bases, there was a span of 24 bases. In germline, CDR1 is SGHNT, CDR2 YENEEA. CDR3 in amino acids: CASSLTDLRAVNRGYTF. CDR3 DNA sequence: TGTGCCAGCAGCTTAACCGACCTCCGGGCCGTAAATCGGGGCTACACCTTC.

This clonotype was detected ten times or more. The CDR3 sequence is CASSWDSYEQYF. The CDR3 region has the DNA TGTGCCAGCAGCTGGGACAGCTACGAGCAGTACTTC. The J gene is TRBJ2-7, the V gene TRBV7-9, with 7 bases that match TRBD1. With V trimmed by 4 bases and J by 3 bases, 0 bases remained unmatched. The CDR3 consists of 12 residues. Germline V lookup: CDR1 SEHNR, CDR2 FQNEAQ (reference sequence).

The chain has TRBV6-6 and TRBJ1-2, with D possibly matching TRBD1 (5 bases). The CDR3 contains 13 residues. Trimming took off 0 bases at V and 7 bases at J, with 9 bases between the two ends. Germline values: CDR1 MNHNY, CDR2 SVGAGI (reference sequence). The CDR3 DNA is TGTGCCAGCAGTTACTCCTCAGGGTTTGGCTACACCTTC. Translated: CASSYSSGFGYTF.

The gene calls are TRBV3-1 and TRBJ2-7; D may correspond to TRBD1 or TRBD2 (5 bases each). Looked up from germline, CDR1 is LGHDT and CDR2 is YNNKEL (reference sequence). This CDR3 region has 15 residues. Between the trimmed V and J ends, which lost 4 bases and 2 bases, there was a span of 15 bases. CDR3 coding DNA: TGTGCCAGCAGCCCGCTTGGGACCGTAACCTACGAGCAGTACTTC. Translated: CASSPLGTVTYEQYF.

The rearrangement joins TRBV7-6 to TRBJ1-4; the D is unclear. V lost 8 bases to trimming and J lost 0 bases, with 10 bases between them. Germline values: CDR1 SGHVS, CDR2 FNYEAQ. The CDR3 has 14 residues. The chain's CDR3 is CASGKAPTNEKLFF. DNA of the CDR3: TGTGCCAGCGGGAAGGCTCCAACTAATGAAAAACTGTTTTTT.

As DNA, the CDR3 is TGCAGCGTGGCCTCAGGGATTGCCTACAATGAGCAGTTCTTC. This sequence encodes CSVASGIAYNEQFF. The chain joins TRBV29-1 to TRBJ2-1; D possibly corresponds to TRBD1 (5 bases). This CDR3 is 14 amino acids long. The ends were cut back, 6 bases at V and 2 bases at J, with 14 bases in the middle. The germline V gene has CDR1 SQVTM and CDR2 ANQGSEA.

This rearrangement joins TRBV7-9 to TRBJ1-2, with 7 bases matching TRBD1. The J segment lost 3 bases and the V segment lost 1 base, leaving 5 bases of the junction unmatched. CDR1 is SEHNR, CDR2 FQNEAQ, per germline (reference sequence). The CDR3 runs 15 residues. CDR3 sequence (DNA): TGTGCCAGCAGCTTAGGAGGGACAGAGGACTATGGCTACACCTTC. Amino acids: CASSLGGTEDYGYTF.

This clonotype has only a few counts. The rearrangement uses TRBV4-2 and TRBJ2-3; D not certain. The CDR3 length is 15 residues. Per the germline V gene, CDR1 is LGHNA and CDR2 is YNFKEQ. V shed 0 bases and J shed 3 bases, with 10 bases lying between them. The CDR3 DNA reads TGTGCCAGCAGCCAAGATCGACAACTAACAGATACGCAGTATTTT. It specifies CASSQDRQLTDTQYF.

This clonotype was seen a handful of times. The chain combines TRBV4-1 with TRBJ2-5; a weak D match, TRBD2 (6 bases). Deletions cut 1 base from V and 2 bases from J, with 14 bases between. The CDR3 loop spans 16 amino acids. Germline CDR1 and CDR2: MGHRA and YSYEKL. The CDR3 DNA is TGCGCCAGCAGCCAAGTGTACGGGGGAGCACAAGAGACCCAGTACTTC. It specifies CASSQVYGGAQETQYF.

This clonotype was counted many times. The rearrangement links TRBV5-1 to TRBJ2-1, with TRBD2 matching 9 bases. The CDR3 length is 14 residues. V was pared by 5 bases and J by 4 bases, with 4 bases of the junction left unmatched. CDR1 and CDR2 from the germline V gene are SGHRS and YFSETQ. The CDR3 reads CASRSTSGYNEQFF. DNA for the CDR3: TGCGCCAGCAGGTCTACTAGCGGGTACAATGAGCAGTTCTTC.

The CDR3 DNA follows: TGTGCCAGCAGCGTAGAAGGACAGCTACAAGAGACCCAGTACTTC. Its protein product is CASSVEGQLQETQYF. The chain combines TRBV9 with TRBJ2-5; the D gene is possibly TRBD1 (6 bases). Germline V gives CDR1 SGDLS, CDR2 YYNGEE. The V gene lost 0 bases and the J gene lost 2 bases, with 11 bases spanning the gap. The CDR3 is 15 residues long.

In its sample, this clonotype was seen many times. The J gene is TRBJ2-1, the V gene TRBV19, with 9 bases matching TRBD2. Germline V gives CDR1 LNHDA, CDR2 SQIVND (reference sequence). The CDR3 runs 19 residues. V lost 4 bases to trimming and J lost 0 bases; unmatched junction nucleotides: 13. As DNA, the CDR3 is TGTGCCAGTAGTAGGGTCCCTAGCGGGGTGCTTAGCTCCTACAATGAGCAGTTCTTC. It codes for CASSRVPSGVLSSYNEQFF.

This chain uses TRBV7-2 with TRBJ1-6; D gene ambiguous. There are 14 residues in the CDR3. Germline V gives CDR1 SGHTA, CDR2 FQGNSA. V was trimmed by 1 base and J by 3 bases, leaving 4 bases between them. CDR3 coding DNA: TGTGCCAGCAGCTTAGTAGACTATAATTCACCCCTCCACTTT. Translated: CASSLVDYNSPLHF.

This clonotype was detected a few times. The V gene is TRBV9, the J gene TRBJ2-3, with TRBD1 matching 8 bases. This CDR3 is 15 amino acids long. V shed 2 bases and J 2 bases; nucleotides not matched to a gene: 4. Germline V gene lookup returns CDR1 SGDLS and CDR2 YYNGEE. CDR3 in amino acids: CASSVDRGHTDTQYF. The CDR3 coding sequence is TGTGCCAGCAGCGTCGACAGGGGCCACACAGATACGCAGTATTTT.